The 32 T cell receptor beta chains given below trace back to one sample, sequenced in a study of cytomegalovirus exposure and HLA in healthy donors. PCR involved 60 Vbeta and 13 Jbeta primers. Assay: immunoSEQ multiplex PCR; the TCRdb copy retains only in-frame clones and omits some. The table shows around 200,000 clones, with over 70% occurring only once. Sequenced material: PBMCs. These receptor sequences come from a man in his forties or fifties in good health and CMV-seronegative.

This clone was found a few times. The chain is built from TRBV15 and TRBJ1-2; D perhaps matches TRBD1 (5 bases). The CDR3 totals 14 residues. Trimming cost V 1 base and J 4 bases, with 10 bases left between them. Per the germline V gene, CDR1 is LNHNV and CDR2 is YYDKDF (reference sequence). As DNA, the CDR3 is TGTGCCACCAGCAGAGCACAGGATTTCTATGGCTACACCTTC. Its translation: CATSRAQDFYGYTF. Full variable domain (rest looked up from reference TRBV15 and TRBJ1-2): DAMVIQNPRYQVTQFGKPVTLSCSQTLNHNVMYWYQQKSSQAPKLLFHYYDKDFNNEADTPDNFQSRRPNTSFCFLDIRSPGLGDTAMYLCATSRAQDFYGYTFGSGTRLTVV.

The chain joins TRBV12-5 to TRBJ1-3, with 12 positions matching TRBD1. Unmatched junction bases numbered 8, after V lost 4 bases and J lost 4 bases. This CDR3 has 17 amino acids. Germline V CDR1 and CDR2: LGHNT, FRNRAP. This CDR3 is CASGWGGQGANGNTIYF. The CDR3 DNA reads as TGTGCTAGTGGTTGGGGGGGACAGGGGGCGAACGGAAACACCATATATTTT.

The chain carries TRBV9 and TRBJ1-6; 8 bases fit TRBD1. The germline gives CDR1 SGDLS, CDR2 YYNGEE. The CDR3 loop spans 13 amino acids. J was trimmed by 10 bases and V by 2 bases; bases with no gene match: 2. The CDR3 DNA sequence: TGTGCCAGCAGCGTGACAGGGGAGTCACCCCTCCACTTT. Protein product: CASSVTGESPLHF.

This chain uses TRBV5-6 with TRBJ2-7; 9 nucleotides line up with TRBD1. Germline loops: CDR1 SGHDT, CDR2 YYEEEE. After removal of 2 bases from V and 5 bases from J, the junction contained 5 bases not matched to a gene. The CDR3 length is 14 residues. The CDR3 DNA reads TGTGCCAGCAGCTTATACAGGGGGCTCAACGAGCAGTACTTC. It translates to CASSLYRGLNEQYF.

This chain uses TRBV4-1 with TRBJ1-6; 9 bases line up with TRBD1. Unmatched junction bases numbered 3, after V lost 2 bases and J lost 7 bases. The germline gives CDR1 MGHRA, CDR2 YSYEKL. CDR3 size: 15 residues. CDR3: CASSQQGQGNSPLHF. CDR3 nucleotides: TGCGCCAGCAGCCAACAAGGACAGGGGAATTCACCCCTCCACTTT.

The rearrangement uses TRBV30 and TRBJ1-1, with no clear D. Germline V lookup: CDR1 GTSNPN, CDR2 SVGIG (reference sequence). V dropped 0 bases and J dropped 4 bases, with 9 bases sitting between them. The CDR3 extends over 13 amino acids. The CDR3 protein is CAWSVGEGTEAFF. The CDR3 nucleotides read TGTGCCTGGAGTGTAGGAGAGGGCACTGAAGCTTTCTTT.

The J gene is TRBJ1-4, the V gene TRBV4-3; a weak D match, TRBD1 (6 bases). The CDR3 contains 16 residues. The V end lost 3 bases, the J end lost 6 bases, and 17 bases lay between the germline ends. Per the germline V gene, CDR1 is LGHNA and CDR2 is YSLEER. The chain's CDR3 is CASSQVSRQGYEKLFF. The CDR3, as DNA: TGCGCCAGCAGCCAGGTTTCCCGGCAGGGGTATGAAAAACTGTTTTTT.

This clone was found a few times. The CDR3 region is CASSEEGLGGNQPQHF. DNA of the CDR3: TGTGCCAGCAGTGAAGAGGGGCTTGGGGGCAATCAGCCCCAGCATTTT. The V and J genes are TRBV2 and TRBJ1-5; tentative D call: TRBD1 (5 bases). The CDR3 runs 16 residues. The germline CDR1 and CDR2 sequences are SNHLY and FYNNEI. V was clipped by 1 base and J by 2 bases, with 12 bases between them.

The rearrangement uses TRBV11-2 and TRBJ1-2; D is ambiguous. The V end lost 0 bases, the J end lost 4 bases, and 12 bases lay between the germline ends. This CDR3 has 15 residues. Germline CDR1 reads SGHAT; CDR2 reads FQNNGV. CDR3 in amino acids: CASSLELRRSYGYTF. CDR3 nucleotide sequence: TGTGCCAGCAGCTTAGAATTGAGGAGAAGCTATGGCTACACCTTC.

J is TRBJ2-3 and V is TRBV13; perhaps TRBD2 as D (6 bases). The CDR3 totals 17 residues. CDR1 and CDR2 (germline): PRHDT, FYEKMQ (reference sequence). V gave up 4 bases and J gave up 1 base, with 18 bases separating them. CDR3 sequence reads: CASSSLREPRGTDTQYF. In DNA, the CDR3 is TGTGCCAGCAGCTCACTCCGGGAGCCGAGGGGCACAGATACGCAGTATTTT.

The chain combines TRBV18 with TRBJ2-2; D not certain. CDR3 length equals 13 residues. Trimming removed 2 bases at V and 4 bases at J, with 5 bases between. Germline values: CDR1 KGHSH, CDR2 LQKENI. The CDR3 reads CASSPKPTGELFF. The DNA for the CDR3 is TGTGCCAGCTCACCAAAGCCCACCGGGGAGCTGTTTTTT. Variable domain in full (rest from reference TRBV18 and TRBJ2-2): NAGVMQNPRHLVRRRGQEARLRCSPMKGHSHVYWYRQLPEEGLKFMVYLQKENIIDESGMPKERFSAEFPKEGPSILRIQQVVRGDSAAYFCASSPKPTGELFFGEGSRLTVL.

This clone occurred once. The chain employs TRBV7-2 and TRBJ1-4; TRBD1 is a possible D gene (6 bases). The CDR3 has 14 amino acids. Germline V CDR1 and CDR2: SGHTA, FQGNSA. The germline V and J ends were trimmed by 4 bases and 8 bases, with 14 bases remaining between them. The CDR3: CASSSGTMPEKLFF. DNA for the CDR3: TGTGCCAGCAGCTCCGGGACAATGCCAGAAAAACTGTTTTTT.

The chain uses TRBV27 and TRBJ2-1; possible D gene TRBD1, 6 bases. Deletions cut 3 bases from V and 8 bases from J, with 14 bases between. Germline loops: CDR1 MNHEY, CDR2 SMNVEV (reference sequence). The CDR3 is 14 residues long. The CDR3 DNA reads TGTGCCAGCAGTTTGGGTGCAGGGGTTGATGAGCAGTTCTTC. Encoded protein: CASSLGAGVDEQFF.

The chain joins TRBV27 to TRBJ2-3; 9 positions match TRBD2. Germline V CDR1 and CDR2: MNHEY, SMNVEV (reference sequence). This CDR3 is built from 15 residues. With V trimmed by 2 bases and J by 4 bases, 4 bases remained unmatched. CDR3 sequence reads: CASSLGAGGPDTQYF. The CDR3 DNA reads as TGTGCCAGCAGTTTAGGAGCGGGGGGCCCAGATACGCAGTATTTT.

In regard to this clone: The sample contains more than one DNA sequence encoding this CDR3. This chain links TRBV6-5 with TRBJ1-5; D is undetermined. There are 14 residues in the CDR3. V was clipped by 6 bases and J by 2 bases, with 11 bases between them. Looked up from germline, CDR1 is MNHEY and CDR2 is SVGAGI. This chain's CDR3 is CASRGGGGNQPQHF. As DNA, the CDR3 is TGTGCCAGCAGGGGCGGAGGTGGCAATCAGCCCCAGCATTTT.

The chain is built from TRBV6-4 and TRBJ2-7; D is unresolved. The CDR3 spans 15 residues. Per germline, CDR1 MRHNA and CDR2 SNTAGT. V was trimmed by 0 bases and J by 1 base, leaving 10 bases between them. CDR3 sequence: CASSDSIRTSYEQYF. CDR3 coding DNA: TGTGCCAGCAGTGACTCGATTCGTACTTCCTACGAGCAGTACTTC.

The V gene is TRBV10-2, the J gene TRBJ2-1; no firm D call. V was pared by 8 bases and J by 2 bases, with 10 bases between. The CDR3 runs to 13 residues. The germline CDR1 and CDR2 sequences are WSHSY and SAAADI. The CDR3 nucleotides read TGCGCCAGCTGCGCCAGCGCCTACAATGAGCAGTTCTTC. Its translation is CASCASAYNEQFF.

This clone was seen more than once but under ten times. The gene calls are TRBV4-3 and TRBJ1-4; 7 bases are a match to TRBD1. CDR1 is LGHNA and CDR2 is YSLEER in the germline V gene. Trimming took 0 bases from V and 8 from J; bases not matched to a gene: 6. The CDR3 is 15 residues long. The CDR3 nucleotides are TGCGCCAGCAGCCAAGATCACAGGGGTAGGGAAAAACTGTTTTTT. The encoded protein is CASSQDHRGREKLFF.

The sample holds one count of this clone. The DNA for the CDR3 is TGTGCCAGCAGCCAACCAGGGCCCCTTTGGGATGAGCAGTTCTTC. It yields the protein CASSQPGPLWDEQFF. The rearrangement joins TRBV14 to TRBJ2-1; a possible D gene is TRBD1 (5 bases). Germline CDR1 reads SGHDN; CDR2 reads FVKESK. The ends were cut back, 2 bases at V and 8 bases at J, with 16 bases in the middle. The CDR3 loop spans 15 amino acids.

This sequence joins TRBV2 and TRBJ2-3; a weak D match, TRBD2 (5 bases). Germline-derived CDR1 and CDR2 are SNHLY and FYNNEI. This CDR3 has 12 amino acids. V was pared by 7 bases and J by 2 bases, with 7 bases between. CDR3 DNA sequence: TGTGCCAGCACCGGGGTCACAGATACGCAGTATTTT. Its protein product is CASTGVTDTQYF.

The gene calls are TRBV27 and TRBJ1-1; weak D call: TRBD1 (6 bases). V lost 5 bases to trimming and J lost 1 base, with 14 bases between them. The CDR3 has 15 residues. Per germline, CDR1 MNHEY and CDR2 SMNVEV (reference sequence). The CDR3 spells CASSLRTAKNTEAFF. The CDR3, as DNA: TGTGCCAGCAGTCTCCGGACAGCGAAGAACACTGAAGCTTTCTTT.

The chain uses TRBV6-6 and TRBJ1-5; D uncertain. CDR1 and CDR2 (germline): MNHNY, SVGAGI (reference sequence). The CDR3 consists of 16 residues. Trimming left V 2 bases short and J 2 bases short, with 13 bases between. For the CDR3, the DNA is TGTGCCAGCAGTTACGTCTCGACTGCAGGCAATCAGCCCCAGCATTTT. It is translated as CASSYVSTAGNQPQHF.

This chain connects TRBV7-2 to TRBJ1-5, with a weak D call TRBD1 (5 bases). The V gene's germline CDR1 is SGHTA and CDR2 FQGNSA. The CDR3 runs 14 residues. V was cut by 6 bases and J by 0 bases, with 9 bases left in between. The CDR3 is CASSLGVSNQPQHF. The CDR3, as DNA: TGTGCCAGCAGTCTAGGGGTTAGCAATCAGCCCCAGCATTTT.

This chain uses TRBV6-1 with TRBJ1-1; D is possibly TRBD1 (6 bases). Germline CDR1 is MNHNS and CDR2 is SASEGT. CDR3 length: 14 residues. The germline V and J ends were trimmed by 5 bases and 5 bases, with 15 bases remaining between them. This chain's CDR3 is CASSPQGSGTEAFF. The CDR3 coding sequence is TGTGCCAGCAGTCCCCAGGGGAGTGGGACTGAAGCTTTCTTT.

The chain uses TRBV4-2 and TRBJ2-7, with D perhaps TRBD1 (6 bases). The CDR3 has 17 residues. In germline, CDR1 is LGHNA, CDR2 YNFKEQ. V lost 0 bases and J 1 base, leaving 16 bases between the germline ends. The CDR3 bases are TGTGCCAGCAGCCAAGATTTACCCGGGACACGTTCCTACGAGCAGTACTTC. It yields the protein CASSQDLPGTRSYEQYF.

The V gene is TRBV25-1, the J gene TRBJ1-4, with TRBD1 matching over 7 bases. Germline assignment: CDR1 MGHDK and CDR2 SYGVNS. The CDR3 runs 14 residues. V was pared by 8 bases and J by 5 bases, with 8 bases of the junction left unmatched. CDR3 sequence reads: CASDPGQKNEKLFF. The CDR3 DNA is TGTGCCAGCGACCCGGGACAGAAGAATGAAAAACTGTTTTTT.

This clone was seen once. This chain links TRBV19 with TRBJ1-2; 9 bases agree with TRBD1. Germline V gives CDR1 LNHDA, CDR2 SQIVND (reference sequence). V was clipped by 5 bases and J by 4 bases; unmatched bases: 5. This CDR3 is 14 amino acids long. The DNA of the CDR3 is TGTGCCAGTAGTTCCGGGACAGGGACCTATGGCTACACCTTC. Protein sequence: CASSSGTGTYGYTF.

The V gene is TRBV7-2, the J gene TRBJ2-5; TRBD2 agrees at 10 bases. The J call may be wrong; the DNA end is better matched by TRBJ2-7. The CDR3 sequence is 16 residues long. The germline gives CDR1 SGHTA, CDR2 FQGNSA. The CDR3 DNA is TGTGCCAGCAGCGATACCCAGCGGGGGGGCGTTGACGAGCAGTACTTC. Translation gives CASSDTQRGGVDEQYF.

The chain employs TRBV4-1 and TRBJ1-2; D gene uncertain. Germline lookup yields CDR1 MGHRA and CDR2 YSYEKL. The V and J ends lost 4 bases and 1 base respectively, with 13 bases between them. The CDR3 spans 15 residues. The CDR3 region is CASSPSEGNNYGYTF. The CDR3 DNA follows: TGCGCCAGCAGCCCATCCGAGGGAAATAACTATGGCTACACCTTC.

This chain joins TRBV4-3 and TRBJ2-1; the match to TRBD2 covers 8 bases. Germline lookup yields CDR1 LGHNA and CDR2 YSLEER. Trimming removed 6 bases from V and 7 bases from J; junction bases left unmatched: 20. The CDR3 consists of 18 residues. The chain's CDR3 is CASSPHVSGASGGNEQFF. For the CDR3, the DNA is TGCGCCAGCAGTCCTCATGTTAGCGGGGCGTCGGGTGGGAATGAGCAGTTCTTC.

The V and J genes are TRBV2 and TRBJ1-1; D unresolved. The V gene lost 8 bases and the J gene lost 4 bases, with 5 bases spanning the gap. The CDR3 length is 10 residues. Germline V gene data show CDR1 as SNHLY and CDR2 as FYNNEI. Here the CDR3 reads CASRGTEAFF. The CDR3 DNA reads as TGTGCCAGCCGGGGCACTGAAGCTTTCTTT.

The rearrangement uses TRBV9 and TRBJ1-5; no definite D call. The CDR3 covers 14 residues. V was shortened by 0 bases and J by 6 bases, with 10 bases between the two germline ends. The germline V gene has CDR1 SGDLS and CDR2 YYNGEE. The CDR3 DNA is TGTGCCAGCAGCGTAGGCTCCGAGGGTCAGCCCCAGCATTTT. Its protein product is CASSVGSEGQPQHF. The full variable domain, with the rest looked up from reference TRBV9 and TRBJ1-5, is DSGVTQTPKHLITATGQRVTLRCSPRSGDLSVYWYQQSLDQGLQFLIQYYNGEERAKGNILERFSAQQFPDLHSELNLSSLELGDSALYFCASSVGSEGQPQHFGDGTRLSIL.